This TCR beta chain emerged from a study of blood T cell repertoires in COVID-19. Study at large: Material from acute and convalescent COVID-19 was sourced from the United States, Italy and Spain.

This CDR3 is built from 12 residues. Germline assignment: CDR1 MDHEN and CDR2 SYDVKM. V was shortened by 4 bases and J by 7 bases, with 7 bases between the two germline ends. Cohort 3 donors were reported recovered after two negative PCRs, clearance, or symptom resolution. TCRdb's table, derived via immunoSEQ multiplex PCR, lists solely in-frame clones and lacks some. The data show a few hundred thousand clones, less than 90% seen once. This chain connects TRBV28 to TRBJ2-2, with D perhaps TRBD1 (5 bases). Sequencing was performed on PBMCs or T cells enriched from blood (not recorded which). The TCR comes from a woman in her twenties or thirties who had recovered from COVID-19. The CDR3 is CASSSGLGELFF. The CDR3 coding sequence is TGTGCCAGCAGTTCAGGGCTCGGGGAGCTGTTTTTT.